This T cell receptor beta chain originates from a study of cytomegalovirus exposure and HLA in healthy donors. Details on this clone: No antigen is known for it.

Researchers ran the PCR with 60 Vbeta and 13 Jbeta primers. Study processing details: Later analysis identified roughly 82 million unique TCR beta chains, around 10 million shared. Sequenced by immunoSEQ multiplex PCR; TCRdb stores in-frame clones only, minus some. V, J and clone size are taken as reported in that table, and D and trimming were inferred from the DNA itself. The sample holds under 150,000 clones; approximately 68% are singletons and the top ten take less than 2%. Study conclusions and caveats: Researchers reported in a later analysis that a missense DCLRE1C variant was tied to TCR beta V- and J-gene trimming.

This TCR came from a man under 40 in good health and CMV-seropositive. The sequencing input was PBMCs.

CDR3 sequence: CASSRLASSSYNEQFF. The CDR3 DNA sequence: TGTGCCAGCAGCCGCCTAGCGTCGAGCTCCTACAATGAGCAGTTCTTC. The chain couples TRBV5-8 to TRBJ2-1; tentative D call: TRBD2 (6 bases). Per the germline V gene, CDR1 is SGHTS and CDR2 is YDEGEE. Trimming took 4 bases from V and 0 from J, leaving 14 bases between them. The CDR3 is 16 residues long.